This T cell receptor (beta chain) was sequenced in a study of T cell responses to AZD1222 COVID-19 vaccine. Regarding the study as a whole: Unmutated variant regions are reportedly the target of nearly half of TCRs that are spike-specific. Regions 160-218 and 743-854 held dominance among vaccine-associated CD4 TCRs, which spanned spike. White British people made up most donors, females outnumbered males, and clonal diversity was possibly underestimated. Among AZD1222 vaccinees, only 5 to 7 were seropositive at baseline.

Worth noting for this clone: Its antigen is still unknown.

This table comes from immunoSEQ multiplex PCR, and its TCRdb copy is limited to in-frame clones, with some not included. The sample has about 140,000 clones; roughly 92% are singletons. This TCR came from an adult who received the AZD1222 COVID-19 vaccine. Material: peripheral blood, obtained 28 days after the second AZD1222 dose.

The CDR3 DNA is TGTGCCAGCTCACCTGGGTGGCAGGAGAACACCGGGGAGCTGTTTTTT. Translating gives CASSPGWQENTGELFF. J is TRBJ2-2 and V is TRBV18; D gene uncertain. The V end lost 3 bases, the J end lost 1 base, and 12 bases lay between the germline ends. The CDR3 has 16 amino acids. Germline lookup yields CDR1 KGHSH and CDR2 LQKENI.